This T cell receptor (beta chain) was sequenced in a study of shared clonotypes between healthy human individuals. Germline loops: CDR1 MDHEN, CDR2 SYDVKM. Unmatched junction bases numbered 8, after V lost 6 bases and J lost 6 bases. CDR3 size: 14 residues. Naive CD8 cells, CD45RO-negative and positively selected for CCR7, excluded terminally differentiated effector memory CD45RA+ cells. Assay used: immunoSEQ multiplex PCR; TCRdb lists only in-frame clones, some missing. The table includes over 2 million clones, 85% to 95% detected once. Specimen: naive CD8+ T cells sorted from blood. The TCR sequence derives from a man aged 18 to 29 in good health. The J gene is TRBJ2-7, the V gene TRBV28; 10 positions agree with TRBD1. In nucleotides, the CDR3 is TGTGCCAGCAGGCCGGGACAGGGGTTAGCCGAGCAGTACTTC. It codes for CASRPGQGLAEQYF.